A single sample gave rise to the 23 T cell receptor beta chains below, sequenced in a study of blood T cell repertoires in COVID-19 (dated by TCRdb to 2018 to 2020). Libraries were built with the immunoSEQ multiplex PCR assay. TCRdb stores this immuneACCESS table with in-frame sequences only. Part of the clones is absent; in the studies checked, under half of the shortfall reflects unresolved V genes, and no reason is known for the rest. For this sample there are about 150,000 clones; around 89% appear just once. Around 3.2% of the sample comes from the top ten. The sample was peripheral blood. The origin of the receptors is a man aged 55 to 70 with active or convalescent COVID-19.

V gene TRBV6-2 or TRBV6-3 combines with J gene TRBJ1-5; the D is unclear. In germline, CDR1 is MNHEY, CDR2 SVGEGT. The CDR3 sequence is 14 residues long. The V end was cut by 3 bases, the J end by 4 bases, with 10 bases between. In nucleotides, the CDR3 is TGTGCCAGCAGTTATCAGGCCGCAAATCAGCCCCAGCATTTT. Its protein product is CASSYQAANQPQHF.

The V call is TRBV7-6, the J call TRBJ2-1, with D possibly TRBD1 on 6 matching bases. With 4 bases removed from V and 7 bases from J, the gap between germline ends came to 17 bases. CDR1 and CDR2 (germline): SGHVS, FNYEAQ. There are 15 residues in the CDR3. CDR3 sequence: CASSSSRDNRNEQFF. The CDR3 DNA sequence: TGTGCCAGCAGCTCCTCCCGGGACAACAGAAATGAGCAGTTCTTC.

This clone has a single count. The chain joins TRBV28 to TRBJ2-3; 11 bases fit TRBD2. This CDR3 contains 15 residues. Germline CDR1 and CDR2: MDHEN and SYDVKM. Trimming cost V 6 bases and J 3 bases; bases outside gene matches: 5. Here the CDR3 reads CASSRTSGGTDTQYF. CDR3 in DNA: TGTGCCAGCAGCAGAACTAGCGGGGGAACAGATACGCAGTATTTT. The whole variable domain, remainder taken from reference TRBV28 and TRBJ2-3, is DVKVTQSSRYLVKRTGEKVFLECVQDMDHENMFWYRQDPGLGLRLIYFSYDVKMKEKGDIPEGYSVSREKKERFSLILESASTNQTSMYLCASSRTSGGTDTQYFGPGTRLTVL.

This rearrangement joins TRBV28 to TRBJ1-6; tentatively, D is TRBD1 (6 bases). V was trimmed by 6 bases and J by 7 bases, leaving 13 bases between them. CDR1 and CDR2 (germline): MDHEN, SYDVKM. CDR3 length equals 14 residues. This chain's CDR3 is CASSHRAANSPLHF. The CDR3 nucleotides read TGTGCCAGCAGCCACAGGGCGGCGAATTCACCCCTCCACTTT. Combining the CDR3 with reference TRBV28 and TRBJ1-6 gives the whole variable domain DVKVTQSSRYLVKRTGEKVFLECVQDMDHENMFWYRQDPGLGLRLIYFSYDVKMKEKGDIPEGYSVSREKKERFSLILESASTNQTSMYLCASSHRAANSPLHFGNGTRLTVT.

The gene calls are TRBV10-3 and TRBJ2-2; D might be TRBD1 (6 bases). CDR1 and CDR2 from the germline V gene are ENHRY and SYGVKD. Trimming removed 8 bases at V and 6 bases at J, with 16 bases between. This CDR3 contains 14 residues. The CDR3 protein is CAIGPGQNPGELFF. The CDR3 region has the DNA TGTGCCATCGGTCCTGGACAGAATCCCGGGGAGCTGTTTTTT.

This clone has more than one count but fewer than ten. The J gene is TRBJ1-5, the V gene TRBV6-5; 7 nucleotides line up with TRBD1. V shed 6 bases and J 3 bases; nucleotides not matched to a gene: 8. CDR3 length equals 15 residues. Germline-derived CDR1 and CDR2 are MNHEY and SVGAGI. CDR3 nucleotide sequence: TGTGCCAGCAGATACGGGACAGCCACCAATCAGCCCCAGCATTTT. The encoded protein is CASRYGTATNQPQHF.

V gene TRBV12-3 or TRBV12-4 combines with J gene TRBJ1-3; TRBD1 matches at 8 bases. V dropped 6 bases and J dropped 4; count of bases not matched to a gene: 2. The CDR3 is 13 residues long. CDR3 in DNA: TGTGCCAGCAGCCAGGGGGCGGGAAACACCATATATTTT. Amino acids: CASSQGAGNTIYF.

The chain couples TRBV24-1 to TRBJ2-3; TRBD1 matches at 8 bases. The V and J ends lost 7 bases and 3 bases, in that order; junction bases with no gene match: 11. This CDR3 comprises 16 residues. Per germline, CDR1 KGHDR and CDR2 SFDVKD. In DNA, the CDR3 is TGTGCCACCAGCAGCGCAGGGGGCGCCTGGACAGATACGCAGTATTTT. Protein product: CATSSAGGAWTDTQYF.

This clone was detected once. This CDR3 reads CATSIDRGASTDTQYF. For the CDR3, the DNA is TGTGCCACCAGCATAGACAGGGGCGCTAGCACAGATACGCAGTATTTT. This chain uses TRBV15 with TRBJ2-3; 8 bases are a match to TRBD1. The germline V gene has CDR1 LNHNV and CDR2 YYDKDF (reference sequence). V dropped 4 bases and J dropped 0; count of bases not matched to a gene: 6. CDR3 length: 16 amino acids.

DNA for the CDR3: TGCAGTGCTAGTGGTATAAGCACAGATACGCAGTATTTT. This translates into CSASGISTDTQYF. The J gene is TRBJ2-3, the V gene TRBV20-1; D unresolved. V shed 3 bases and J shed 0 bases, with 7 bases lying between them. The CDR3 has 13 amino acids. Germline CDR1 DFQATT, CDR2 SNEGSKA (reference sequence).

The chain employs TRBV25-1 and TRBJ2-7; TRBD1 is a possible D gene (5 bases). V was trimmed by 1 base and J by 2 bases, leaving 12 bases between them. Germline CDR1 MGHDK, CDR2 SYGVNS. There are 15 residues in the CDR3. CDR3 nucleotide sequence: TGTGCCAGCAGTGAATCCCTATCAGGGACCTACGAGCAGTACTTC. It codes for CASSESLSGTYEQYF.

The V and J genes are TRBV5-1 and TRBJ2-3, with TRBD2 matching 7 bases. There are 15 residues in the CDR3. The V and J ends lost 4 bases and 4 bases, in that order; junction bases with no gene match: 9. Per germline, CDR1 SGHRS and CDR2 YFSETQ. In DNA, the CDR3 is TGCGCCAGCAGCCCGGCGCGGGGGATAGCAGATACGCAGTATTTT. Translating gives CASSPARGIADTQYF. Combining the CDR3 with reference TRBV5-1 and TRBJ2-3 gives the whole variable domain KAGVTQTPRYLIKTRGQQVTLSCSPISGHRSVSWYQQTPGQGLQFLFEYFSETQRNKGNFPGRFSGRQFSNSRSEMNVSTLELGDSALYLCASSPARGIADTQYFGPGTRLTVL.

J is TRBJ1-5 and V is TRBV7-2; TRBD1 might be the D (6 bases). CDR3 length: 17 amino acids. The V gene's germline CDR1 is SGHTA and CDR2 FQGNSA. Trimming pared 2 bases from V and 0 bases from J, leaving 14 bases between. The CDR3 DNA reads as TGTGCCAGCAGCTTATACAGGGATACTTTTAGCAATCAGCCCCAGCATTTT. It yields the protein CASSLYRDTFSNQPQHF. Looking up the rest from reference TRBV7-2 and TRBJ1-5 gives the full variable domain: GAGVSQSPSNKVTEKGKDVELRCDPISGHTALYWYRQSLGQGLEFLIYFQGNSAPDKSGLPSDRFSAERTGGSVSTLTIQRTQQEDSAVYLCASSLYRDTFSNQPQHFGDGTRLSIL.

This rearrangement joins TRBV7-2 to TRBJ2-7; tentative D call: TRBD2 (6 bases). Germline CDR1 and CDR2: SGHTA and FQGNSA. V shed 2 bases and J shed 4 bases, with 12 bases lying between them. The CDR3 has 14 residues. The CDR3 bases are TGTGCCAGCAGCTTAAGGCAGGGAGGATACGAGCAGTACTTC. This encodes CASSLRQGGYEQYF.

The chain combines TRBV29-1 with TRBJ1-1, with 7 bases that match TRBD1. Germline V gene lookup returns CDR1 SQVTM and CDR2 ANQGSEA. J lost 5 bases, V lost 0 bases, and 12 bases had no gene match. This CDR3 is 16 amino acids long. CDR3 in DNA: TGCAGCGTTGAAGATCGGAAGGGGGCCTCGGGGACTGAAGCTTTCTTT. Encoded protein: CSVEDRKGASGTEAFF.

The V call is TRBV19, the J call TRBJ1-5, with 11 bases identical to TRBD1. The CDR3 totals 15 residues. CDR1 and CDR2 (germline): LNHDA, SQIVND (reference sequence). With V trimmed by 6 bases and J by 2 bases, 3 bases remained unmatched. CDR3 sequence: CASRDRGQGNQPQHF. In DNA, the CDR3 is TGTGCCAGTAGGGACAGGGGGCAAGGCAATCAGCCCCAGCATTTT.

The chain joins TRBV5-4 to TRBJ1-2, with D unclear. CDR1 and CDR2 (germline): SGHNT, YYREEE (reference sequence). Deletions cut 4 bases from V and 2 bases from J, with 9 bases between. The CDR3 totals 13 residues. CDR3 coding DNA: TGTGCCAGCAGCCCCCAAGCGAACTATGGCTACACCTTC. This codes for CASSPQANYGYTF. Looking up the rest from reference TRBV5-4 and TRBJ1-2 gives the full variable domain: ETGVTQSPTHLIKTRGQQVTLRCSSQSGHNTVSWYQQALGQGPQFIFQYYREEENGRGNFPPRFSGLQFPNYSSELNVNALELDDSALYLCASSPQANYGYTFGSGTRLTVV.

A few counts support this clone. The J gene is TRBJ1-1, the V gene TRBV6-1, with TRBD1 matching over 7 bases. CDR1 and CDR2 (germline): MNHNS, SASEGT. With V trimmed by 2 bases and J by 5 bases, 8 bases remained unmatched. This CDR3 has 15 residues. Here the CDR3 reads CASSEPGGTGTEAFF. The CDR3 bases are TGTGCCAGCAGTGAACCAGGGGGGACCGGGACTGAAGCTTTCTTT.

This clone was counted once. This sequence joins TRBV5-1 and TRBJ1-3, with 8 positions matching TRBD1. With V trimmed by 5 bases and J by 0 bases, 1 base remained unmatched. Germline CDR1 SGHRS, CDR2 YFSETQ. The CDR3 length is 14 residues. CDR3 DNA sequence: TGCGCCAGCAGGGACAGGGTCTCTGGAAACACCATATATTTT. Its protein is CASRDRVSGNTIYF.

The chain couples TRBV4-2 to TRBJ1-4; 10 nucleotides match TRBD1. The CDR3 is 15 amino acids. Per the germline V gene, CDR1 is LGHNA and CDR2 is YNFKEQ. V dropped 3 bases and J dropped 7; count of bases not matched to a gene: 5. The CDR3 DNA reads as TGTGCCAGCAGCCAGGGGACAGGGGTCGGTGAAAAACTGTTTTTT. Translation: CASSQGTGVGEKLFF.

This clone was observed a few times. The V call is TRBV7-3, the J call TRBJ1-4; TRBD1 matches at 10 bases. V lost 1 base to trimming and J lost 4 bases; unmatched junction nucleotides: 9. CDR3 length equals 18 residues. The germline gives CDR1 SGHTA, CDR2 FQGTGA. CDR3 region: CASSLRGQGVRGNEKLFF. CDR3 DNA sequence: TGTGCCAGCAGCTTAAGAGGACAGGGGGTTCGGGGTAATGAAAAACTGTTTTTT.

The CDR3: CASSPSEAGVLGANVLTF. The CDR3 DNA follows: TGTGCCAGCTCCCCATCCGAAGCGGGAGTATTGGGGGCCAACGTCCTGACTTTC. The chain is built from TRBV18 and TRBJ2-6; TRBD2 matches 8 bases. J was trimmed by 4 bases and V by 6 bases; bases with no gene match: 14. Germline lookup yields CDR1 KGHSH and CDR2 LQKENI. This CDR3 is built from 18 residues.

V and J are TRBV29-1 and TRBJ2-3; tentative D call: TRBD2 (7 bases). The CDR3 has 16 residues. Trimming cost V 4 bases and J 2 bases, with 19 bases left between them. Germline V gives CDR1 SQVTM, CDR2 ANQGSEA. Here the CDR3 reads CSVVVGQGGATDTQYF. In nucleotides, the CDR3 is TGCAGCGTTGTCGTCGGACAAGGGGGGGCCACAGATACGCAGTATTTT.